This T cell receptor (beta chain) was found in a study of OX40 agonist ivuxolimab in advanced cancers. Across the study: The study gave patients intravenous ivuxolimab at 0.01 to 10 mg/kg every 2 weeks. Earlier treatment with anti-PD-1, anti-PD-L1 or anti-CTLA-4 was permitted, and approximately 38% had received some.

General observations from the study: Determination of antigen specificity was not performed for the expanded peripheral T cells.

Between the trimmed V and J ends, which lost 4 bases and 0 bases, there was a span of 10 bases. CDR3 length equals 14 residues. In germline, CDR1 is GTSNPN, CDR2 SVGIG (reference sequence). It was autoimmune disease history or systemic immunosuppression that excluded patients. Measured with immunoSEQ multiplex PCR; TCRdb has only the in-frame clones, and not every one. The sample lists 70,000 to 95,000 clones, around 90% occurring once. Note on this clone: Its antigen is as yet unknown.

The rearrangement uses TRBV30 and TRBJ2-1, with a possible D match to TRBD2 (5 bases). This TCR was recovered from an adult with an advanced solid tumor such as melanoma, head and neck, liver or kidney cancer. The sequenced sample was CD4+ or CD8+ T cells sorted from blood, obtained in a trial of the OX40 agonist ivuxolimab. The CDR3 sequence is CAWNSGFSYNEQFF. The CDR3 coding sequence is TGTGCCTGGAATTCGGGGTTCTCCTACAATGAGCAGTTCTTC.